These 20 T cell receptor beta chains were sequenced from one sample in a study of human T cells and chemical hapten exposure. Before extraction, the whole blood was not fractionated, and total RNA was taken from it. TCRdb recomputed calls from the 5' RACE reads with MiXCR, one row per CDR3 protein. The table records 110,000 or so distinct CDR3 sequences, 15% to 20% of them present only once. All receptors derive from a human donor in good health.

The chain employs TRBV29-1 and TRBJ2-7; 8 nucleotides align to TRBD1. Germline V gene data show CDR1 as SQVTM and CDR2 as ANQGSEA. Germline trimming cut 6 bases from V and 5 bases from J; bases unmatched to any gene: 12. This CDR3 has 14 amino acids. The CDR3 DNA sequence: TGCAGCGTAGTCCGTTGGACAGGGACCCACGAGCAGTACTTC. Amino acid sequence: CSVVRWTGTHEQYF.

The V gene is TRBV12-3 or TRBV12-4, the J gene TRBJ1-5; 10 positions agree with TRBD1. This CDR3 has 15 amino acids. V lost 6 bases, J lost 5 bases, and 7 bases stayed unmatched. CDR3 sequence: CASRPGQGFDQPQHF. The CDR3 coding sequence is TGTGCCAGCAGGCCGGGACAGGGGTTTGATCAGCCCCAGCATTTT.

This clonotype was recorded a few times. This chain connects TRBV15 to TRBJ1-6; the D gene is possibly TRBD1 (5 bases). This CDR3 comprises 13 residues. V lost 3 bases and J 6 bases, leaving 6 bases between the germline ends. CDR1 and CDR2 from the germline V gene are LNHNV and YYDKDF (reference sequence). The CDR3 spells CATSRTVNSPLHF. In nucleotides, the CDR3 is TGTGCCACCAGCAGGACAGTTAATTCACCCCTCCACTTT.

This sequence joins TRBV18 and TRBJ2-3, with D maybe TRBD2 (6 bases). Germline loops: CDR1 KGHSH, CDR2 LQKENI. With 3 bases removed from V and 4 bases from J, the gap between germline ends came to 11 bases. The length of the CDR3 is 14 residues. CDR3 coding DNA: TGTGCCAGCTCACCTCTACGGGAGCCAGATACGCAGTATTTT. It translates to CASSPLREPDTQYF.

This clonotype was counted only a few times. The rearrangement links TRBV4-2 to TRBJ2-7, with a possible D match to TRBD2 (6 bases). This CDR3 spans 15 amino acids. V was trimmed by 4 bases and J by 3 bases, leaving 16 bases between them. Germline assignment: CDR1 LGHNA and CDR2 YNFKEQ. The CDR3 DNA sequence: TGTGCCAGCAGCCCTGACGGCGGGACTTACTACGAGCAGTACTTC. Its protein product is CASSPDGGTYYEQYF.

This clonotype showed up just a few times. The chain employs TRBV28 and TRBJ2-2; no clear D gene. The ends were cut back, 7 bases at V and 5 bases at J, with 8 bases in the middle. In germline, CDR1 is MDHEN, CDR2 SYDVKM. There are 12 residues in the CDR3. The CDR3 bases are TGTGCCAGCACCGATCGAACCGGGGAGCTGTTTTTT. Translation: CASTDRTGELFF.

This clonotype was detected a few times. This CDR3 reads CASSFRTAYEQYF. DNA for the CDR3: TGTGCCAGCAGCTTTAGGACAGCCTACGAGCAGTACTTC. The J gene is TRBJ2-7, the V gene TRBV12-3 or TRBV12-4, with D tentatively TRBD1 (6 bases). The CDR3 sequence is 13 residues long. The ends were cut back, 6 bases at V and 2 bases at J, with 11 bases in the middle.

This clonotype was seen a few times. CDR3 DNA sequence: TGTGCCAGCAGTGCATTAGGGAATGAGCAGTTCTTC. It is translated as CASSALGNEQFF. The chain recombines TRBV6-1 with TRBJ2-1, with no clear D. Germline V gives CDR1 MNHNS, CDR2 SASEGT. Trimming left V 4 bases short and J 7 bases short, with 8 bases between. CDR3 length equals 12 residues.

The sample holds a few counts of this clonotype. V gene TRBV11-2 combines with J gene TRBJ2-3, with D perhaps TRBD1 or TRBD2 (6 bases each). The V gene lost 5 bases and the J gene lost 6 bases, with 21 bases spanning the gap. Germline CDR1 is SGHAT and CDR2 is FQNNGV. The CDR3 sequence is 16 residues long. Here the CDR3 DNA reads TGTGCCAGCAGCAGGGCCCTGGGGGGCGGATTTGATACGCAGTATTTT. Its translation is CASSRALGGGFDTQYF.

DNA for the CDR3: TGTGCCAGCAGTTCCCGTGGACAGGGAAGCAGGGGCTACACCTTC. Protein: CASSSRGQGSRGYTF. The V gene is TRBV28, the J gene TRBJ1-2, with 8 nucleotides matching TRBD1. The germline CDR1 and CDR2 sequences are MDHEN and SYDVKM. This CDR3 comprises 15 residues. V lost 4 bases to trimming and J lost 8 bases; unmatched junction nucleotides: 12.

On this clonotype itself: A much larger clone is a single base away; this may be a read error. This sequence joins TRBV2 and TRBJ2-3; tentatively, D is TRBD1 (5 bases). Near its end, the DNA agrees better with TRBJ1-5, so the J call may be wrong. The CDR3 sequence is 17 residues long. Germline V gene data show CDR1 as SNHLY and CDR2 as FYNNEI. The CDR3 region has the DNA TGTGCCAGCGACGGGGACCCGCTAGCGGGAGTGGCAGATACGCAGCATTTT. Translated: CASDGDPLAGVADTQHF.

This clonotype turned up a few times. This chain links TRBV30 with TRBJ1-2; 7 nucleotides agree with TRBD1. The CDR3 spans 12 residues. Trimming at V came to 4 bases and at J to 5 bases, leaving 4 bases not matched to a gene. Germline V lookup: CDR1 GTSNPN, CDR2 SVGIG (reference sequence). CDR3 DNA sequence: TGTGCCTGGACTAGGGACAGTTATGGCTACACCTTC. Translation gives CAWTRDSYGYTF.

This clonotype was picked up one time. This chain joins TRBV25-1 and TRBJ2-3, with TRBD2 matching over 7 bases. This CDR3 has 17 amino acids. Germline loops: CDR1 MGHDK, CDR2 SYGVNS. V lost 1 base to trimming and J lost 2 bases; unmatched junction nucleotides: 9. The CDR3 coding sequence is TGTGCCAGCAGTGAATCGAAGCGGGGTTTGACCACAGATACGCAGTATTTT. It is translated as CASSESKRGLTTDTQYF.

J is TRBJ2-7 and V is TRBV7-9, with unresolved D. V lost 5 bases to trimming and J lost 6 bases, with 14 bases between them. The CDR3 length is 13 residues. Germline-derived CDR1 and CDR2 are SEHNR and FQNEAQ (reference sequence). This CDR3 is CASSPPAFLEQYF. The CDR3, as DNA: TGTGCCAGCAGCCCACCGGCATTCCTCGAGCAGTACTTC.

The chain employs TRBV9 and TRBJ2-7; no clear D. The CDR3 runs to 13 residues. From germline, CDR1 is SGDLS and CDR2 YYNGEE. The V end lost 0 bases, the J end lost 5 bases, and 9 bases lay between the germline ends. This CDR3 is CASSVEGLDEQYF. The CDR3 DNA sequence: TGTGCCAGCAGCGTAGAGGGTCTCGACGAGCAGTACTTC.

This clonotype was found a few times. The V gene is TRBV5-5, the J gene TRBJ2-6; possibly TRBD2 for D (6 bases). CDR1 SGHKS and CDR2 YYEKEE come from the germline V gene (reference sequence). The CDR3 is 15 residues long. V lost 1 base to trimming and J lost 2 bases, with 7 bases between them. In DNA form, the CDR3 reads TGTGCCAGCAGCTTGAGGGAGGCTGGGGCCAACGTCCTGACTTTC. Its translation is CASSLREAGANVLTF.

J is TRBJ2-1 and V is TRBV24-1, with 9 bases lining up with TRBD1. This CDR3 is built from 15 residues. Germline trimming cut 3 bases from V and 9 bases from J; bases unmatched to any gene: 8. CDR1 and CDR2 (germline): KGHDR, SFDVKD. CDR3 DNA: TGTGCCACCAGTGATCCCACAGGGGGCCGAGGTGAGCAGTTCTTC. This encodes CATSDPTGGRGEQFF.

This clonotype was seen more than once but under ten times. The genes are TRBV28 and TRBJ1-5, with unresolved D. CDR3 size: 13 residues. The V end lost 8 bases, the J end lost 0 bases, and 8 bases lay between the germline ends. Germline values: CDR1 MDHEN, CDR2 SYDVKM. The CDR3 region is CASQDHSNQPQHF. DNA for the CDR3: TGTGCCAGCCAAGACCATAGCAATCAGCCCCAGCATTTT.

The rearrangement links TRBV28 to TRBJ2-3, with D possibly TRBD1 on 5 matching bases. In germline, CDR1 is MDHEN, CDR2 SYDVKM. CDR3 length equals 16 residues. V was pared by 3 bases and J by 6 bases, with 19 bases between. The CDR3 DNA is TGTGCCAGCAGTTTTTATACAGGCGTAGGAGTTGATACGCAGTATTTT. Its translation: CASSFYTGVGVDTQYF.

The chain has TRBV3-1 and TRBJ1-4, with 7 bases identical to TRBD1. CDR3 length: 14 residues. Trimming cost V 3 bases and J 7 bases; bases outside gene matches: 5. Germline loops: CDR1 LGHDT, CDR2 YNNKEL (reference sequence). The DNA of the CDR3 is TGTGCCAGCAGCCAGGACAGGTTTGGTGAAAAACTGTTTTTT. Its protein is CASSQDRFGEKLFF.